Below, 18 T cell receptor beta chains from the same sample are listed, as sequenced in a study of Graves' ophthalmopathy and Graves' hyperthyroidism. As the template, RNA transcripts were used to amplify TCR beta CDR3 regions. In the first round, RT-PCR was carried out with HTBI primers, and a multiplex PCR formed the second round. TCRdb reprocessed the multiplex PCR reads with MiXCR, giving one entry per CDR3 protein. There are around 1,200,000 distinct CDR3 sequences in the sample; approximately 35% occur only once, and around 10% lies in the top ten. Source material: peripheral blood or thyroid tissue (not recorded which). These receptors were taken from an adult man with Graves' hyperthyroidism.

The chain combines TRBV7-2 with TRBJ2-7; 10 nucleotides align to TRBD1. CDR3 length equals 16 residues. Germline V CDR1 and CDR2: SGHTA, FQGNSA. V gave up 6 bases and J gave up 3 bases; unmatched junction bases: 11. The CDR3 sequence: CASRASSTGGLYEQYF. DNA of the CDR3: TGTGCCAGCAGAGCTAGTTCGACAGGGGGCCTCTACGAGCAGTACTTC.

This clonotype was recorded many times. The rearrangement uses TRBV7-6 and TRBJ2-2; 7 nucleotides align to TRBD2. The CDR3 runs 16 residues. Looked up from germline, CDR1 is SGHVS and CDR2 is FNYEAQ. V dropped 1 base and J dropped 6; count of bases not matched to a gene: 8. This CDR3 is CASSLVAGAWSGELFF. The CDR3, as DNA: TGTGCCAGCAGCTTAGTAGCGGGCGCCTGGTCCGGGGAGCTGTTTTTT.

This rearrangement joins TRBV29-1 to TRBJ2-5; 9 bases agree with TRBD2. The V gene's germline CDR1 is SQVTM and CDR2 ANQGSEA. V lost 8 bases and J lost 5; bases outside the gene matches: 3. The CDR3 totals 11 residues. The CDR3 spells CSRTSEETQYF. Written as DNA, the CDR3 is TGCAGCCGGACTAGCGAGGAGACCCAGTACTTC. The whole variable domain, remainder taken from reference TRBV29-1 and TRBJ2-5, is SAVISQKPSRDICQRGTSLTIQCQVDSQVTMMFWYRQQPGQSLTLIATANQGSEATYESGFVIDKFPISRPNLTFSTLTVSNMSPEDSSIYLCSRTSEETQYFGPGTRLLVL.

This chain links TRBV2 with TRBJ2-5; 7 nucleotides line up with TRBD1. Trimming took 6 bases from V and 2 from J; bases not matched to a gene: 12. There are 16 residues in the CDR3. Germline-derived CDR1 and CDR2 are SNHLY and FYNNEI. The CDR3 is CASSQDPWTGQETQYF. The CDR3 DNA is TGTGCCAGCAGCCAAGATCCCTGGACAGGACAAGAGACCCAGTACTTC.

This clonotype was observed once. The chain links TRBV5-1 to TRBJ1-1; 7 nucleotides line up with TRBD1. Germline assignment: CDR1 SGHRS and CDR2 YFSETQ. V lost 6 bases to trimming and J lost 5 bases; unmatched junction nucleotides: 13. CDR3 length: 15 residues. As DNA, the CDR3 is TGCGCCAGCAACGGAGGGCAGGGGGTTTCGACTGAAGCTTTCTTT. Protein sequence: CASNGGQGVSTEAFF.

This clonotype was counted ten times or more. The rearrangement uses TRBV25-1 and TRBJ1-5; D unresolved. Trimming took off 2 bases at V and 2 bases at J, with 7 bases between the two ends. Germline CDR1 and CDR2: MGHDK and SYGVNS. The CDR3 sequence is 14 residues long. CDR3 sequence: CASSEGFRNQPQHF. The DNA of the CDR3 is TGTGCCAGCAGTGAAGGGTTTCGCAATCAGCCCCAGCATTTT.

This clonotype was observed at least ten times. The chain is built from TRBV11-2 and TRBJ1-6; D perhaps matches TRBD1 (5 bases). Germline CDR1 reads SGHAT; CDR2 reads FQNNGV. Between the trimmed V and J ends, which lost 0 bases and 10 bases, there was a span of 25 bases. The CDR3 has 19 amino acids. The chain's CDR3 is CASSLERTVGRARESPLHF. The DNA for the CDR3 is TGTGCCAGCAGCTTAGAAAGGACCGTCGGGAGAGCCAGGGAATCACCCCTCCACTTT. Full variable domain (remainder filled in from reference TRBV11-2 and TRBJ1-6): EAGVAQSPRYKIIEKRQSVAFWCNPISGHATLYWYQQILGQGPKLLIQFQNNGVVDDSQLPKDRFSAERLKGVDSTLKIQPAKLEDSAVYLCASSLERTVGRARESPLHFGNGTRLTVT.

In this sample, this clonotype turned up a few times. The chain recombines TRBV25-1 with TRBJ2-7, with D possibly matching TRBD2 (6 bases). The V gene lost 1 base and the J gene lost 7 bases, with 11 bases spanning the gap. Germline CDR1 is MGHDK and CDR2 is SYGVNS. CDR3 length: 13 residues. CDR3 residues: CASSESGRGEQYF. The CDR3, as DNA: TGTGCCAGCAGTGAATCAGGACGGGGGGAGCAGTACTTC.

J is TRBJ1-1 and V is TRBV2; 12 positions agree with TRBD1. Germline CDR1 is SNHLY and CDR2 is FYNNEI. J lost 5 bases, V lost 5 bases, and 12 bases had no gene match. The CDR3 contains 17 residues. The CDR3 region is CASSNPPGQGAMTEAFF. For the CDR3, the DNA is TGTGCCAGCAGTAACCCACCGGGACAGGGGGCGATGACTGAAGCTTTCTTT.

In its sample, this clonotype was seen once. The conserved phenylalanine or tryptophan is not found at the CDR3 terminus, so this likely reflects a read error. V gene TRBV7-9 combines with J gene TRBJ2-7; 8 nucleotides agree with TRBD2. The germline V gene encodes CDR1 SEHNR and CDR2 FQNEAQ (reference sequence). The CDR3 covers 15 residues. V gave up 1 base and J gave up 3 bases; unmatched junction bases: 5. In nucleotides, the CDR3 is TGTGCCAGCAGCTTAGGGGCGGGAGGTAGCTACGAGCAGTACCTC. It yields the protein CASSLGAGGSYEQYL.

This clonotype was observed at least ten times. The V gene is TRBV7-9, the J gene TRBJ1-6; D is ambiguous. The V and J ends lost 4 bases and 5 bases respectively, with 9 bases between them. The CDR3 length is 14 residues. Germline loops: CDR1 SEHNR, CDR2 FQNEAQ (reference sequence). DNA of the CDR3: TGTGCCAGCAGCTCTGTACCCAATAATTCACCCCTCCACTTT. Its protein is CASSSVPNNSPLHF.

The chain carries TRBV11-1 and TRBJ1-6; no firm D call. The V gene's germline CDR1 is SGHAT and CDR2 FQDESV (reference sequence). This CDR3 contains 15 residues. Trimming left V 5 bases short and J 13 bases short, with 21 bases between. The CDR3 DNA follows: TGTGCCAGCAGCACAACTGACTGGGGTGTAACGCCCCTCCACTTT. This encodes CASSTTDWGVTPLHF. Drawing the rest from reference TRBV11-1 and TRBJ1-6, the complete variable domain is EAEVAQSPRYKITEKSQAVAFWCDPISGHATLYWYRQILGQGPELLVQFQDESVVDDSQLPKDRFSAERLKGVDSTLKIQPAELGDSAMYLCASSTTDWGVTPLHFGNGTRLTVT.

J is TRBJ2-2 and V is TRBV2, with 7 nucleotides matching TRBD1. Germline lookup yields CDR1 SNHLY and CDR2 FYNNEI. This CDR3 is 14 amino acids long. With V trimmed by 9 bases and J by 4 bases, 8 bases remained unmatched. The CDR3 sequence is CARQYRGSTGELFF. DNA for the CDR3: TGTGCCAGACAATACAGGGGTAGCACCGGGGAGCTGTTTTTT.

Remarks on this clonotype: This sequence may be a read error, since a much larger clone differs from it by one base. This chain links TRBV29-1 with TRBJ2-7; D not certain. This CDR3 is built from 13 residues. Looked up from germline, CDR1 is SQVTM and CDR2 is ANQGSEA. V lost 3 bases, J lost 6 bases, and 15 bases lay in between. For the CDR3, the DNA is TGCAGCGTTGATAGTGCAGGTCGTCGCGAGCAGTACTTC. Translated, it gives CSVDSAGRREQYF.

This clonotype was detected ten times or more. The V and J genes are TRBV9 and TRBJ1-1; possibly TRBD1 for D (6 bases). Germline-derived CDR1 and CDR2 are SGDLS and YYNGEE. Trimming left V 3 bases short and J 5 bases short, with 14 bases between. The CDR3 spans 14 residues. CDR3 sequence (DNA): TGTGCCAGCAGCGAGGGAACAGGGAAGACTGAAGCTTTCTTT. Its protein product is CASSEGTGKTEAFF.

This rearrangement joins TRBV6-6 to TRBJ1-1, with D unresolved. The CDR3 runs to 15 residues. V lost 6 bases and J lost 4, with 18 bases in between. Germline CDR1 is MNHNY and CDR2 is SVGAGI (reference sequence). This CDR3 reads CASSQRASGITEAFF. The CDR3 nucleotides read TGTGCCAGCAGCCAAAGGGCATCGGGCATCACTGAAGCTTTCTTT.

The chain recombines TRBV20-1 with TRBJ2-5; unclear D gene. The germline V gene has CDR1 DFQATT and CDR2 SNEGSKA (reference sequence). The CDR3 is 14 amino acids. Trimming cost V 0 bases and J 5 bases, with 13 bases left between them. In DNA, the CDR3 is TGCAGTGCTAGAGATGCCCTATCGGAGGAGACCCAGTACTTC. Protein: CSARDALSEETQYF.

The chain joins TRBV20-1 to TRBJ2-5; possibly TRBD1 or TRBD2 for D (7 bases each). Germline V gives CDR1 DFQATT, CDR2 SNEGSKA (reference sequence). The CDR3 sequence is 17 residues long. V was cut by 2 bases and J by 2 bases, with 21 bases left in between. CDR3 nucleotide sequence: TGCAGTGCTAGAAAGACAGGGAACACCGGGGGGCAAGAGACCCAGTACTTC. Translating it yields CSARKTGNTGGQETQYF.